This T cell receptor (beta chain) was recovered during a study of somatic mutations in cytotoxic T cells in rheumatoid arthritis. General study findings and limits: Of the expanded CD8+ clones, the antigen targets were not known.

Original processing notes: The authors rarely found patient CD8+ clones larger than 1% matching published virus-specific TCRB sequences. This table comes from immunoSEQ multiplex PCR, and its TCRdb copy is limited to in-frame clones, with some not included. From that table come the V and J calls and clone size; the DNA was used to work out D and trimming. The data hold around 5,000 clones, with about 84% observed a single time. Regarding this clone: The target antigen is unknown.

Germline V gene lookup returns CDR1 LNHDA and CDR2 SQIVND (reference sequence). V shed 4 bases and J shed 4 bases, with 8 bases lying between them. CDR3 length equals 13 residues. The input for sequencing was CD8+ T cells sorted from blood, taken at a follow-up visit. The receptor's source is a middle-aged man with rheumatoid arthritis. V and J are TRBV19 and TRBJ1-5; possibly TRBD1 for D (6 bases). DNA of the CDR3: TGTGCCAGTAGTAACAGGGTAAATCAGCCCCAGCATTTT. Translation: CASSNRVNQPQHF.